The 8 T cell receptor beta chains below were found in one sample sequenced in a study of CD8+ T cells in alopecia areata. Treatment specified: oral pan-JAK inhibitor, 5-10 mg twice daily. Sequencing used cDNA as its template, made by extracting RNA and reverse transcribing it. Only in-frame clones appear in the TCRdb table, and some are missing; sequencing was by immunoSEQ multiplex PCR. The sample lists 130,000 to 150,000 clones, around four fifths occurring once. The sample in question was CD8+ T cells sorted from blood, obtained at week 4, from a patient treated with tofacitinib. These receptors were taken from a human donor with alopecia areata.

The rearrangement links TRBV4-3 to TRBJ1-1; 8 bases line up with TRBD1. V lost 2 bases and J lost 4; bases outside the gene matches: 12. This CDR3 has 17 amino acids. CDR1 and CDR2 (germline): LGHNA, YSLEER. The CDR3, as DNA: TGCGCCAGCAGCCAACACTGGACAGGGAGGGCGGGCACTGAAGCTTTCTTT. It yields the protein CASSQHWTGRAGTEAFF.

V gene TRBV27 combines with J gene TRBJ1-2; TRBD1 is a possible D gene (5 bases). This CDR3 comprises 12 residues. V gave up 5 bases and J gave up 8 bases, with 12 bases separating them. CDR1 is MNHEY, CDR2 SMNVEV, per germline (reference sequence). The chain's CDR3 is CASSTRGSGYTF. As DNA, the CDR3 is TGTGCCAGCAGTACCCGGGGCTCCGGCTACACCTTC.

The CDR3 reads CSVEETGPISEQFF. The CDR3 bases are TGCAGCGTTGAAGAGACAGGCCCAATAAGTGAGCAGTTCTTC. The V call is TRBV29-1, the J call TRBJ2-1, with a possible D match to TRBD1 (6 bases). The germline V gene encodes CDR1 SQVTM and CDR2 ANQGSEA. Trimming removed 0 bases from V and 9 bases from J, with 15 bases in between. This CDR3 is built from 14 residues.

This clone was found a few times. This chain joins TRBV19 and TRBJ2-5; D is ambiguous. The germline V gene has CDR1 LNHDA and CDR2 SQIVND (reference sequence). V was clipped by 6 bases and J by 5 bases, with 19 bases between them. This CDR3 spans 15 amino acids. The CDR3 here is CASRRNPTGRETQYF. The CDR3 DNA reads TGTGCCAGTAGACGTAACCCGACTGGTCGGGAGACCCAGTACTTC. Full variable domain (remainder filled in from reference TRBV19 and TRBJ2-5): DGGITQSPKYLFRKEGQNVTLSCEQNLNHDAMYWYRQDPGQGLRLIYYSQIVNDFQKGDIAEGYSVSREKKESFPLTVTSAQKNPTAFYLCASRRNPTGRETQYFGPGTRLLVL.

V and J are TRBV27 and TRBJ2-1; maybe TRBD1 (6 bases). This CDR3 has 15 residues. The germline CDR1 and CDR2 sequences are MNHEY and SMNVEV (reference sequence). Trimming cost V 0 bases and J 9 bases, with 15 bases left between them. CDR3 nucleotides: TGTGCCAGCAGTTTATCTTCAGGGGTCCTAGGTGAGCAGTTCTTC. Encoded protein: CASSLSSGVLGEQFF.

The chain combines TRBV11-2 with TRBJ2-7, with no clear D. This CDR3 has 11 residues. The ends were cut back, 5 bases at V and 7 bases at J, with 9 bases in the middle. Looked up from germline, CDR1 is SGHAT and CDR2 is FQNNGV. CDR3 loop: CASSPSGEQYF. CDR3 in DNA: TGTGCCAGCAGCCCGTCTGGAGAGCAGTACTTC.

The rearrangement uses TRBV18 and TRBJ2-1; TRBD1 is a possible D gene (6 bases). The CDR3 length is 15 residues. Germline-derived CDR1 and CDR2 are KGHSH and LQKENI. V lost 3 bases, J lost 4 bases, and 13 bases lay in between. As DNA, the CDR3 is TGTGCCAGCTCACCTGCGACAGGATCTTACAATGAGCAGTTCTTC. Amino acids: CASSPATGSYNEQFF.

The rearrangement joins TRBV15 to TRBJ2-2, with D unclear. The CDR3 has 15 residues. The ends were cut back, 8 bases at V and 5 bases at J, with 18 bases in the middle. Germline loops: CDR1 LNHNV, CDR2 YYDKDF (reference sequence). The CDR3 is CATAVQGITTGELFF. In DNA, the CDR3 is TGTGCCACCGCTGTGCAAGGGATAACTACCGGGGAGCTGTTTTTT.